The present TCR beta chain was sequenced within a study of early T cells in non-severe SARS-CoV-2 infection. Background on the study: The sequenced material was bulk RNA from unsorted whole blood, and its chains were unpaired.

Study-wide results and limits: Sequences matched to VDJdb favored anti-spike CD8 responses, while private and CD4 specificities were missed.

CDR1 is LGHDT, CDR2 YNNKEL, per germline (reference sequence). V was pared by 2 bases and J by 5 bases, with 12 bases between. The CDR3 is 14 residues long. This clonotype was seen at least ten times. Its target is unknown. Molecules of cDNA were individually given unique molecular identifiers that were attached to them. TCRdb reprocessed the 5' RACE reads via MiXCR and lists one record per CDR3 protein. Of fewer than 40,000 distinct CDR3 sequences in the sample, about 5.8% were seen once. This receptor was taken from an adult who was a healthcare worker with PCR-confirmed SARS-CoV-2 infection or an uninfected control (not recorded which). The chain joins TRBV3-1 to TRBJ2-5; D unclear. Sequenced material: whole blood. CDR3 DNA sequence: TGTGCCAGCAGCCAACGAATTAGTAAGGAGACCCAGTACTTC. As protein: CASSQRISKETQYF.